The next 25 T cell receptor beta chains were all read from a single sample in a study of cytomegalovirus exposure and HLA in healthy donors. The PCR used 60 Vbeta and 13 Jbeta primers. Libraries were prepared by immunoSEQ multiplex PCR; TCRdb keeps only in-frame clonotypes and omits some of them. The sample shows more than 80,000 clones, roughly 74% of them seen only once. Input material: PBMCs. The receptor source for this set is a female donor in good health and CMV-seropositive.

With respect to this clone: Other DNA variants within this sample encode the same CDR3. The CDR3 nucleotides read TGCGCCAGCAGCCAAGATAGGGGGAACAAAAACATTCAGTACTTC. It codes for CASSQDRGNKNIQYF. The chain recombines TRBV4-3 with TRBJ2-4; TRBD1 might be the D (6 bases). In germline, CDR1 is LGHNA, CDR2 YSLEER. The CDR3 loop spans 15 amino acids. With 0 bases removed from V and 3 bases from J, the gap between germline ends came to 9 bases.

This sequence joins TRBV5-1 and TRBJ2-7; 11 bases align to TRBD2. Trimming removed 4 bases from V and 3 bases from J; junction bases left unmatched: 6. The CDR3 consists of 15 residues. Germline CDR1 SGHRS, CDR2 YFSETQ. CDR3 DNA sequence: TGCGCCAGCAGCAACCGACTAGCGGGACACTACGAGCAGTACTTC. Encoded protein: CASSNRLAGHYEQYF.

The V and J genes are TRBV6-4 and TRBJ2-1; 11 bases fit TRBD2. Germline trimming cut 4 bases from V and 5 bases from J; bases unmatched to any gene: 4. This CDR3 comprises 15 residues. In germline, CDR1 is MRHNA, CDR2 SNTAGT. The CDR3 DNA reads as TGTGCCAGCAGTGTAACTAGCGGGGGTAACAATGAGCAGTTCTTC. This sequence encodes CASSVTSGGNNEQFF.

The chain couples TRBV30 to TRBJ2-5; D remains ambiguous. V lost 0 bases and J 8 bases, leaving 19 bases between the germline ends. The CDR3 contains 15 residues. In germline, CDR1 is GTSNPN, CDR2 SVGIG (reference sequence). As DNA, the CDR3 is TGTGCCTGGAGTGTAAAAGGCTCGAGGTTAAGTACCCAGTACTTC. Its protein is CAWSVKGSRLSTQYF.

The rearrangement links TRBV7-3 to TRBJ1-6; a weak D match, TRBD1 (6 bases). The V end lost 7 bases, the J end lost 7 bases, and 14 bases lay between the germline ends. This CDR3 has 14 residues. Germline V gene data show CDR1 as SGHTA and CDR2 as FQGTGA. The CDR3 protein is CASTWDNVNSPLHF. DNA of the CDR3: TGTGCCAGCACTTGGGACAATGTGAATTCACCCCTCCACTTT. Drawing the rest from reference TRBV7-3 and TRBJ1-6, the complete variable domain is GAGVSQTPSNKVTEKGKYVELRCDPISGHTALYWYRQSLGQGPEFLIYFQGTGAADDSGLPNDRFFAVRPEGSVSTLKIQRTERGDSAVYLCASTWDNVNSPLHFGNGTRLTVT.

V is TRBV5-4 and J is TRBJ2-7, with D unclear. Germline assignment: CDR1 SGHNT and CDR2 YYREEE (reference sequence). There are 12 residues in the CDR3. V dropped 4 bases and J dropped 4 bases, with 9 bases sitting between them. The CDR3 region is CASSKTTYEQYF. In DNA, the CDR3 is TGTGCCAGCAGCAAAACCACATACGAGCAGTACTTC.

This clone was recorded a few times. This chain links TRBV6-5 with TRBJ1-2; TRBD1 matches at 8 bases. V lost 4 bases and J lost 4; bases outside the gene matches: 8. The CDR3 covers 15 residues. The germline V gene encodes CDR1 MNHEY and CDR2 SVGAGI. DNA of the CDR3: TGTGCCAGCAGTTTGGACAGGGTCCCTCGCTATGGCTACACCTTC. The encoded protein is CASSLDRVPRYGYTF.

The V gene is TRBV2, the J gene TRBJ1-6; TRBD1 matches at 7 bases. Germline V gene data show CDR1 as SNHLY and CDR2 as FYNNEI. The V and J ends lost 6 bases and 7 bases, in that order; junction bases with no gene match: 15. This CDR3 has 17 residues. In DNA form, the CDR3 reads TGTGCCAGCAGCGGACGGACAGGAGGGGTTGGGAATTCACCCCTCCACTTT. This sequence encodes CASSGRTGGVGNSPLHF.

The rearrangement uses TRBV4-2 and TRBJ2-7, with TRBD2 matching over 7 bases. CDR1 and CDR2 from the germline V gene are LGHNA and YNFKEQ. Trimming removed 4 bases from V and 4 bases from J; junction bases left unmatched: 7. The CDR3 covers 14 residues. This chain's CDR3 is CASSPRGSGYEQYF. The CDR3 DNA sequence: TGTGCCAGCAGCCCCCGGGGTAGCGGGTACGAGCAGTACTTC.

This chain uses TRBV5-1 with TRBJ1-6; D possibly corresponds to TRBD1 (5 bases). V gave up 4 bases and J gave up 2 bases, with 13 bases separating them. The CDR3 sequence is 16 residues long. Germline lookup yields CDR1 SGHRS and CDR2 YFSETQ. As DNA, the CDR3 is TGCGCCAGCAGCCCCGTTGGGGCGGCCTATAATTCACCCCTCCACTTT. Protein: CASSPVGAAYNSPLHF.

The V call is TRBV28, the J call TRBJ2-7; 8 bases are shared with TRBD1. The CDR3 contains 18 residues. V lost 7 bases, J lost 2 bases, and 19 bases stayed unmatched. Per germline, CDR1 MDHEN and CDR2 SYDVKM. This CDR3 is CASTSRSSPVQGAYEQYF. CDR3 nucleotide sequence: TGTGCCAGCACCTCCCGGTCCTCTCCGGTACAGGGGGCCTACGAGCAGTACTTC.

This rearrangement joins TRBV5-1 to TRBJ1-1; TRBD1 agrees at 7 bases. Germline-derived CDR1 and CDR2 are SGHRS and YFSETQ. V shed 0 bases, J shed 10 bases, and the junction held 6 bases outside the gene matches. There are 13 residues in the CDR3. In DNA form, the CDR3 reads TGCGCCAGCAGCTTGGCCAGGGGGGCGTCAGCTTTCTTT. Translated: CASSLARGASAFF.

The chain recombines TRBV28 with TRBJ1-6; D remains ambiguous. V shed 4 bases and J shed 10 bases, with 5 bases lying between them. The CDR3 totals 11 residues. Germline V lookup: CDR1 MDHEN, CDR2 SYDVKM. CDR3 amino acids: CASSYPSPLHF. As DNA, the CDR3 is TGTGCCAGCAGTTATCCATCACCCCTCCACTTT.

The chain links TRBV9 to TRBJ2-7, with a tentative D call TRBD2 (5 bases). This CDR3 spans 12 amino acids. Looked up from germline, CDR1 is SGDLS and CDR2 is YYNGEE. V was shortened by 2 bases and J by 5 bases, with 8 bases between the two germline ends. CDR3 sequence reads: CASSVYGDEQYF. CDR3 sequence (DNA): TGTGCCAGCAGCGTTTACGGGGACGAGCAGTACTTC.

The chain recombines TRBV30 with TRBJ1-5, with 10 bases matching TRBD1. V trimming: 0 bases; J trimming: 7 bases; junction bases outside the gene matches: 6. The CDR3 is 15 amino acids. The V gene's germline CDR1 is GTSNPN and CDR2 SVGIG (reference sequence). The CDR3 DNA follows: TGTGCCTGGAGTGTACTAGGACAGGGGGGACAGCCCCAGCATTTT. As protein: CAWSVLGQGGQPQHF.

The chain has TRBV7-8 and TRBJ2-1; unclear D gene. Germline CDR1 reads SGHVS; CDR2 reads FQNEAQ. The CDR3 spans 14 residues. Deletions cut 7 bases from V and 5 bases from J, with 15 bases between. CDR3 sequence reads: CASTLTLSNNEQFF. The CDR3 coding sequence is TGTGCCAGCACCCTGACTCTATCTAACAATGAGCAGTTCTTC.

This clone appeared once. The rearrangement links TRBV9 to TRBJ1-1; TRBD1 agrees at 7 bases. This CDR3 contains 15 residues. Germline-derived CDR1 and CDR2 are SGDLS and YYNGEE. With 0 bases clipped from V and 1 base from J, the junction kept 3 bases outside the gene matches. The CDR3, as DNA: TGTGCCAGCAGCGTAGAGCCAGGGGGGAACACTGAAGCTTTCTTT. It codes for CASSVEPGGNTEAFF.

The V call is TRBV7-3, the J call TRBJ2-2; D not certain. This CDR3 spans 11 amino acids. CDR1 and CDR2 from the germline V gene are SGHTA and FQGTGA. The V end was cut by 3 bases, the J end by 7 bases, with 3 bases between. CDR3 sequence reads: CASSFGGELFF. DNA for the CDR3: TGTGCCAGCAGCTTCGGCGGGGAGCTGTTTTTT. Drawing the rest from reference TRBV7-3 and TRBJ2-2, the complete variable domain is GAGVSQTPSNKVTEKGKYVELRCDPISGHTALYWYRQSLGQGPEFLIYFQGTGAADDSGLPNDRFFAVRPEGSVSTLKIQRTERGDSAVYLCASSFGGELFFGEGSRLTVL.

This chain joins TRBV7-8 and TRBJ2-5, with D tentatively TRBD2 (5 bases). The length of the CDR3 is 16 residues. Trimming took 4 bases from V and 2 from J, leaving 17 bases between them. CDR1 SGHVS and CDR2 FQNEAQ come from the germline V gene. Written as DNA, the CDR3 is TGTGCCAGCAGCTCACAACTAACTAGTTCTCAAGAGACCCAGTACTTC. Translation: CASSSQLTSSQETQYF.

V gene TRBV4-1 combines with J gene TRBJ1-2, with 8 positions matching TRBD1. CDR3 length: 14 residues. J lost 2 bases, V lost 4 bases, and 3 bases had no gene match. The V gene's germline CDR1 is MGHRA and CDR2 YSYEKL. CDR3 nucleotides: TGCGCCAGCAGCCCCGACAGGGGAAACTATGGCTACACCTTC. It yields the protein CASSPDRGNYGYTF.

This clone has only a few counts. The rearrangement links TRBV29-1 to TRBJ1-2, with D possibly being TRBD1 (5 bases). The V and J ends lost 0 bases and 6 bases respectively, with 5 bases between them. Germline CDR1 reads SQVTM; CDR2 reads ANQGSEA. The CDR3 sequence is 11 residues long. Written as DNA, the CDR3 is TGCAGCGTTGAAGAGACAGATGGCTACACCTTC. Protein product: CSVEETDGYTF. The variable domain in full, completed from reference TRBV29-1 and TRBJ1-2, reads SAVISQKPSRDICQRGTSLTIQCQVDSQVTMMFWYRQQPGQSLTLIATANQGSEATYESGFVIDKFPISRPNLTFSTLTVSNMSPEDSSIYLCSVEETDGYTFGSGTRLTVV.

The chain carries TRBV5-5 and TRBJ2-6, with D unclear. The germline CDR1 and CDR2 sequences are SGHKS and YYEKEE (reference sequence). The V end was cut by 0 bases, the J end by 0 bases, with 7 bases between. The length of the CDR3 is 16 residues. The CDR3 bases are TGTGCCAGCAGCTTGGGTCCTAACTCTGGGGCCAACGTCCTGACTTTC. Encoded protein: CASSLGPNSGANVLTF.

The chain is built from TRBV7-9 and TRBJ2-1; TRBD2 matches 10 bases. With V trimmed by 5 bases and J by 8 bases, 9 bases remained unmatched. From germline, CDR1 is SEHNR and CDR2 FQNEAQ (reference sequence). This CDR3 is 15 amino acids long. In DNA, the CDR3 is TGTGCCAGCAGCCAAGGGCTAGCGGGAGACTATGAGCAGTTCTTC. Residues: CASSQGLAGDYEQFF.

V and J are TRBV9 and TRBJ1-6; 7 bases map to TRBD1. After removal of 1 base from V and 8 bases from J, the junction contained 3 bases not matched to a gene. Per the germline V gene, CDR1 is SGDLS and CDR2 is YYNGEE. This CDR3 has 14 amino acids. CDR3 nucleotides: TGTGCCAGCAGCGTACTACAGGGGCATTCACCCCTCCACTTT. Translation gives CASSVLQGHSPLHF.

This clone was detected only once. V is TRBV9 and J is TRBJ1-2; a weak D match, TRBD1 (6 bases). The germline V gene encodes CDR1 SGDLS and CDR2 YYNGEE. This CDR3 has 13 amino acids. V lost 4 bases and J lost 5, with 12 bases in between. The CDR3 sequence: CASSSRGGYGYTF. The CDR3 DNA follows: TGTGCCAGCAGCTCAAGAGGGGGTTATGGCTACACCTTC.